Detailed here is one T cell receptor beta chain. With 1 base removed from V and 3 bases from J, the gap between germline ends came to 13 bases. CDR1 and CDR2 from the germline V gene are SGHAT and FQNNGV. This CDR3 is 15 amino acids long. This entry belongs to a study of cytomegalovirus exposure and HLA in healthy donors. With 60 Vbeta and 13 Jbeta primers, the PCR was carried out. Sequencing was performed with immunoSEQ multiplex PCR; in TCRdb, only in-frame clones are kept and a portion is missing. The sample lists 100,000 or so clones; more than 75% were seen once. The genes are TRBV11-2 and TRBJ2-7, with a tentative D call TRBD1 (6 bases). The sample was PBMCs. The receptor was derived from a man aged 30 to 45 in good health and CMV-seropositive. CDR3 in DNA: TGTGCCAGCAGCTTAGGGGCAGGGGCGTTCTACGAGCAGTACGTC. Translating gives CASSLGAGAFYEQYV.